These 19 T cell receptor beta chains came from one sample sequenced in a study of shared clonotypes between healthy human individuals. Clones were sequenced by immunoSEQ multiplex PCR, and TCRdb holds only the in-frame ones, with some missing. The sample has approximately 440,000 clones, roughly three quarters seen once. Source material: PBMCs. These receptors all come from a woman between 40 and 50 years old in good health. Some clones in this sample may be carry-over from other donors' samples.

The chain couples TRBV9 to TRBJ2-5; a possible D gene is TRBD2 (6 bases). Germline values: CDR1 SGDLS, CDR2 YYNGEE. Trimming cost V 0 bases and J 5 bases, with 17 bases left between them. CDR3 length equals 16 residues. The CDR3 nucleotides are TGTGCCAGCAGCGTAGAGGTGGGGGGAGTATTGGAGACCCAGTACTTC. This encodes CASSVEVGGVLETQYF.

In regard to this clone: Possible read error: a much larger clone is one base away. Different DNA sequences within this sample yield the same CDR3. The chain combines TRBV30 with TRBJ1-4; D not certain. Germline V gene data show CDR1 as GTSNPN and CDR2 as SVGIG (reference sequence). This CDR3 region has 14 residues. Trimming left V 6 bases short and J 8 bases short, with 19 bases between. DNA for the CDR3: TGTGCCTGCTATTTTCGGCTCCCGAGGGAAAAACTGTTTTTT. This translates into CACYFRLPREKLFF.

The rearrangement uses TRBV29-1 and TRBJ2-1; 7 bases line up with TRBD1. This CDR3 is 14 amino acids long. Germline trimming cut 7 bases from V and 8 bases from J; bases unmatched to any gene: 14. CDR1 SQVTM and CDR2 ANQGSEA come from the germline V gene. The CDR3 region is CSAPRDSPPYEQFF. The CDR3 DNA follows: TGCAGCGCCCCCCGGGACAGCCCGCCCTATGAGCAGTTCTTC.

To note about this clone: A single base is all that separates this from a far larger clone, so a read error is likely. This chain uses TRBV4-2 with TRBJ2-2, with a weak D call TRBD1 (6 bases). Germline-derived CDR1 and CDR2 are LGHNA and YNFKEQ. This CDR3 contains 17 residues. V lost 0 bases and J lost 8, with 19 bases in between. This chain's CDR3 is CASSQDSWAGVAGELFF. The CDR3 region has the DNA TGTGCCAGCAGCCAAGATTCATGGGCAGGGGTCGCAGGGGAGCTGTTTTTT.

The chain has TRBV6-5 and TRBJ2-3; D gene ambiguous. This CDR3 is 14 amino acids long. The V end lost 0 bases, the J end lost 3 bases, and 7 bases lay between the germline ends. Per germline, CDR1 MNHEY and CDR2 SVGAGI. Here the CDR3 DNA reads TGTGCCAGCAGTTACTCGAAGCCGACAGATACGCAGTATTTT. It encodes CASSYSKPTDTQYF.

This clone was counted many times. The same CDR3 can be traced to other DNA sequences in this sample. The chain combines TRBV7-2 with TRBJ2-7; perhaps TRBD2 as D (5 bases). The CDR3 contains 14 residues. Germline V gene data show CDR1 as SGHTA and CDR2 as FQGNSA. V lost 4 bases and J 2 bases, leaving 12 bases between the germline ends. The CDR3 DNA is TGTGCCAGCAGCTCCGGACTTCTGCCCTACGAGCAGTACTTC. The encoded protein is CASSSGLLPYEQYF.

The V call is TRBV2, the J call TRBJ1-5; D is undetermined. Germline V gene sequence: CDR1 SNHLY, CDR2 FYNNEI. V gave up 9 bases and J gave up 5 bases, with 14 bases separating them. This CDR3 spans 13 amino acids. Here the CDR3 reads CASLPTTDQPQHF. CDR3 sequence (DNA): TGTGCCAGTCTGCCCACGACCGATCAGCCCCAGCATTTT.

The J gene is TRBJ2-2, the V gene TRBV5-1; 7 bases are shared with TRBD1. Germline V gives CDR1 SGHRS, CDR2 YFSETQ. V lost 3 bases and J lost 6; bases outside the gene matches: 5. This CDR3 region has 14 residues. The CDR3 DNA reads TGCGCCAGCAGCTCGACAGGGAGCCCCGGGGAGCTGTTTTTT. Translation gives CASSSTGSPGELFF.

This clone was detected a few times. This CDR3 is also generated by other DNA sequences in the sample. CDR3 residues: CASSNRGTEAFF. CDR3 coding DNA: TGTGCCAGTAGTAACAGGGGCACTGAAGCTTTCTTT. This chain joins TRBV19 and TRBJ1-1; 7 bases fit TRBD1. This CDR3 is built from 12 residues. J lost 4 bases, V lost 4 bases, and 0 bases had no gene match. Germline V gene sequence: CDR1 LNHDA, CDR2 SQIVND (reference sequence).

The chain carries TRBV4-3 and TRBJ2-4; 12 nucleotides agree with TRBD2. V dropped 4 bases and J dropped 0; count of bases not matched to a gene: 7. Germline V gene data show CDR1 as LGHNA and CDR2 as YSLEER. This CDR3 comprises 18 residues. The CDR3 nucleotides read TGCGCCAGCAGCCCTGGACTAGCGGGACCCCTAGCCAAAAACATTCAGTACTTC. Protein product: CASSPGLAGPLAKNIQYF.

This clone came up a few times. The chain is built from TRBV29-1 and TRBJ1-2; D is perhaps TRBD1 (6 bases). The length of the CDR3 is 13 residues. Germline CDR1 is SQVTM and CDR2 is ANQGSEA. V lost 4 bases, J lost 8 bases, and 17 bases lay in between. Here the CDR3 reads CSVGSGASQGYTF. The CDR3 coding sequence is TGCAGCGTTGGTTCAGGGGCGTCGCAAGGCTACACCTTC.

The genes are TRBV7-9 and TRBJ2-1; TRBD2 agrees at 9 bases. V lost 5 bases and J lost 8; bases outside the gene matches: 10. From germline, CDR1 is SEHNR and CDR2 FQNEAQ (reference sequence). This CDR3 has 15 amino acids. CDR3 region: CASSHLAGATHEQFF. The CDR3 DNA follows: TGTGCCAGCAGCCATTTAGCGGGAGCCACACATGAGCAGTTCTTC.

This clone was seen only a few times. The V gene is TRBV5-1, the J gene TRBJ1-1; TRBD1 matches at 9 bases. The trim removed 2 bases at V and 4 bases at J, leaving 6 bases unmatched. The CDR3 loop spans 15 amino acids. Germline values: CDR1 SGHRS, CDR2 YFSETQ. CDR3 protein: CASSLRDRDATEAFF. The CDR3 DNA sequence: TGCGCCAGCAGCTTAAGGGACAGGGACGCCACTGAAGCTTTCTTT.

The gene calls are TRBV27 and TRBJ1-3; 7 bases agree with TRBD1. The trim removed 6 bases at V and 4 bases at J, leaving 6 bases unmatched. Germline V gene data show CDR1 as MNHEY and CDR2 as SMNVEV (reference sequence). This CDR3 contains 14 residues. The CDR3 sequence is CASRGTEGGNTIYF. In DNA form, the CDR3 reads TGTGCCAGCAGGGGGACAGAAGGAGGAAACACCATATATTTT.

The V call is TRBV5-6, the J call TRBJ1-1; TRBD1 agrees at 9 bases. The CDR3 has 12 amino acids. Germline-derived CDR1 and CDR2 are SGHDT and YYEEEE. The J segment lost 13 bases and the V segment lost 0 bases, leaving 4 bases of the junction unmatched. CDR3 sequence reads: CASSLGQGGVFF. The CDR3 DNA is TGTGCCAGCAGCTTGGGACAGGGGGGTGTTTTCTTT.

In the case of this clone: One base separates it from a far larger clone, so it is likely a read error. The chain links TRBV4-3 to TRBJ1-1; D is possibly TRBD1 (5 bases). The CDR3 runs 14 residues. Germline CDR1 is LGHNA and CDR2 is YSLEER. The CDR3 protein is CASSLTGGNTEALF. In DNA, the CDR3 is TGCGCCAGCAGCCTCACAGGTGGGAACACTGAAGCTCTCTTT.

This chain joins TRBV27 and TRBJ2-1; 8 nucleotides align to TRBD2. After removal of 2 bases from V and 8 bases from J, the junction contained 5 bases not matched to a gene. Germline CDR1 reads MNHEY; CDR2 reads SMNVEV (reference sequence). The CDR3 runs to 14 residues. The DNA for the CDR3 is TGTGCCAGCAGTTTAATGGTAGCGGGACATGAGCAGTTCTTC. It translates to CASSLMVAGHEQFF.

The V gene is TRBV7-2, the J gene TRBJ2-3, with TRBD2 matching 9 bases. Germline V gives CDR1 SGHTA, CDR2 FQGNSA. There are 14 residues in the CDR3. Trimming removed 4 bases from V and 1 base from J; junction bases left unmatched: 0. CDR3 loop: CASSSSGGTDTQYF. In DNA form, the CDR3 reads TGTGCCAGCAGCTCTAGCGGGGGCACAGATACGCAGTATTTT.

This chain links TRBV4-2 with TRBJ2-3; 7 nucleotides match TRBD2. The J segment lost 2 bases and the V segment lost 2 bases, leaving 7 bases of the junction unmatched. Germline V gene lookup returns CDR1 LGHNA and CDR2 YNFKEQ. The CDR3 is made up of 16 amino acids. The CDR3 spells CASSQLARDYTDTQYF. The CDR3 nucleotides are TGTGCCAGCAGCCAACTCGCACGGGACTACACAGATACGCAGTATTTT.